This T cell receptor beta chain was recovered during a study of CD8+CD57+ T cells in acquired aplastic anemia. For the study at large: When averaged, DNA from sorted CD4+ and CD8+ cells came to approximately 3.2 ug.

Study-wide results and caveats: Around 30 was the count of CD8+ CDR3 sequences that patients shared with controls.

By flow cytometry, patients selected for sequencing had shown an expansion of CD8+CD57+ cells. Among the patients, all had severe acquired aplastic anemia. A few counts support this clonotype. The antigen remains undetermined. It was genomic DNA that served as the template for profiling TCR beta VDJ and CDR3. TCRdb recomputed calls from the reads with MiXCR, one row per CDR3 protein. The sample shows roughly 500,000 distinct CDR3 sequences, around 32% of them seen only once. This sequence was found in a human donor with aplastic anemia. Sample: sorted CD4+, CD8+, or CD8+CD57+ T cells (not recorded which) from PBMCs.

CDR3 sequence reads: CASRTTGGRNQPQHF. The CDR3 DNA reads as TGTGCCAGCAGGACGACAGGTGGGAGGAATCAGCCCCAGCATTTT. V gene TRBV6-1 combines with J gene TRBJ1-5; tentative D call: TRBD1 (6 bases). V shed 6 bases and J shed 4 bases, with 16 bases lying between them. The V gene's germline CDR1 is MNHNS and CDR2 SASEGT. CDR3 size: 15 residues.